These 4 T cell receptor beta chains originate from one sample sequenced in a study of blood T cell repertoires in COVID-19. Assay used: immunoSEQ multiplex PCR; TCRdb lists only in-frame clones, some missing. The sample comprises about 200,000 clones, 75% to 85% of which are singletons, and 13% rests with the top ten. The sample comprised peripheral blood. The receptors stem from a human donor in a cohort sampled during active COVID-19.

In its sample, this clone was seen once. This rearrangement joins TRBV29-1 to TRBJ2-1; 9 nucleotides line up with TRBD2. Germline V gene sequence: CDR1 SQVTM, CDR2 ANQGSEA. V was clipped by 7 bases and J by 0 bases; unmatched bases: 7. This CDR3 spans 15 amino acids. CDR3: CSACWREGSYNEQFF. As DNA, the CDR3 is TGCAGCGCCTGTTGGCGGGAGGGCTCCTACAATGAGCAGTTCTTC.

V usage is TRBV9 and J usage is TRBJ2-3; 10 bases align to TRBD2. Trimming cost V 5 bases and J 2 bases; bases outside gene matches: 5. Germline assignment: CDR1 SGDLS and CDR2 YYNGEE. The CDR3 is 15 residues long. The CDR3 bases are TGTGCCAGCAGGTCACTAGCGGGACCCACAGATACGCAGTATTTT. Protein: CASRSLAGPTDTQYF.

The chain uses TRBV4-1 and TRBJ2-7; tentative D call: TRBD2 (6 bases). This CDR3 has 15 amino acids. Trimming removed 3 bases at V and 5 bases at J, with 17 bases between. The germline gives CDR1 MGHRA, CDR2 YSYEKL. CDR3 region: CASSQVEGEDDEQYF. CDR3 DNA: TGCGCCAGCAGCCAGGTGGAAGGGGAGGACGACGAGCAGTACTTC.

This clone came up many times. This sequence joins TRBV7-9 and TRBJ2-3; TRBD2 might be the D (5 bases). CDR1 is SEHNR, CDR2 FQNEAQ, per germline (reference sequence). This CDR3 is 14 amino acids long. Trimming stripped 2 bases from V and 4 bases from J, with 10 bases between. The chain's CDR3 is CASSLSGVADTQYF. CDR3 DNA sequence: TGTGCCAGCAGCTTATCCGGGGTGGCAGATACGCAGTATTTT.